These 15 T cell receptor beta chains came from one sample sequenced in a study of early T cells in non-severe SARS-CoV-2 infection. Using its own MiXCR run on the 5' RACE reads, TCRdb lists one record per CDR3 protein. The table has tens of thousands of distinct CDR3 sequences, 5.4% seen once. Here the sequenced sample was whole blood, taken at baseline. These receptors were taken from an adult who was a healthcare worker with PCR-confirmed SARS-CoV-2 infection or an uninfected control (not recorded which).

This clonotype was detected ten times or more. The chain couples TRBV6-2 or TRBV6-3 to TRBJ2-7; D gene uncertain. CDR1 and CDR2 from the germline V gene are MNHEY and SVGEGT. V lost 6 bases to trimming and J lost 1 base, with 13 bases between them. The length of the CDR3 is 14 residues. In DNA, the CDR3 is TGTGCCAGCAGCCCTCTAGGCCCATCCTACGAGCAGTACTTC. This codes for CASSPLGPSYEQYF.

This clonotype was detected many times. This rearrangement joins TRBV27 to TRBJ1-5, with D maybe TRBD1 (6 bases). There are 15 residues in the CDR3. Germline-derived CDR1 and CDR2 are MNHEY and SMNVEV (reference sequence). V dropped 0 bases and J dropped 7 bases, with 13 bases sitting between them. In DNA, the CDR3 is TGTGCCAGCAGTTTATCGCGGGACACCGACCAGCCCCAGCATTTT. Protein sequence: CASSLSRDTDQPQHF.

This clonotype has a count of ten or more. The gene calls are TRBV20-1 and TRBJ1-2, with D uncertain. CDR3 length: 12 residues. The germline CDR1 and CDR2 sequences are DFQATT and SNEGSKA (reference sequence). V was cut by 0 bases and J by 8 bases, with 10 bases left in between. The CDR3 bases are TGCAGTGCTAGAGACCCCACGGAAGGCTACACCTTC. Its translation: CSARDPTEGYTF.

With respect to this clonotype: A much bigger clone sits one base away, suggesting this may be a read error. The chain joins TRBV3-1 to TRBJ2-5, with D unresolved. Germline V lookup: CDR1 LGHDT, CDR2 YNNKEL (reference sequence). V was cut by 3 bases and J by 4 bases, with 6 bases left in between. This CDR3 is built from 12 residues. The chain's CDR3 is CASSHGAETQYF. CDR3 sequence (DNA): TGTGCCAGCAGCCATGGTGCAGAGACCCAGTACTTC.

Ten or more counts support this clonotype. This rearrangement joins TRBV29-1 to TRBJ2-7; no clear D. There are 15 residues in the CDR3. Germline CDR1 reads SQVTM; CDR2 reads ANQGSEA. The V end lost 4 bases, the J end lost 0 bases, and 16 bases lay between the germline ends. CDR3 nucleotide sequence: TGCAGCGTTGCCGCTACAGTGCCTCCCTCCTACGAGCAGTACTTC. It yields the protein CSVAATVPPSYEQYF.

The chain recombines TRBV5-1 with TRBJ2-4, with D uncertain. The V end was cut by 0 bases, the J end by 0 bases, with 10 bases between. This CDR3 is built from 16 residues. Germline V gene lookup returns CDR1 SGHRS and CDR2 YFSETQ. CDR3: CASSLGQVLAKNIQYF. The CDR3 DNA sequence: TGCGCCAGCAGCTTGGGGCAGGTACTAGCCAAAAACATTCAGTACTTC.

The CDR3 protein is CASSQQTGLAGGPGPYNEQFF. CDR3 nucleotide sequence: TGCGCCAGCAGCCAACAGACGGGACTAGCGGGAGGACCTGGCCCTTACAATGAGCAGTTCTTC. The chain couples TRBV4-1 to TRBJ2-1, with 15 nucleotides matching TRBD2. V lost 2 bases to trimming and J lost 4 bases; unmatched junction nucleotides: 15. CDR3 length equals 21 residues. Germline V gene data show CDR1 as MGHRA and CDR2 as YSYEKL.

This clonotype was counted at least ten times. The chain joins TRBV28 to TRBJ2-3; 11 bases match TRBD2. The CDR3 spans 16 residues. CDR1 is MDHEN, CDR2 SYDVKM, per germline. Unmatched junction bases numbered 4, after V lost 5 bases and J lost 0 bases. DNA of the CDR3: TGTGCCAGCAGTCTGGGACTAGCGGCTAGCACAGATACGCAGTATTTT. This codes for CASSLGLAASTDTQYF.

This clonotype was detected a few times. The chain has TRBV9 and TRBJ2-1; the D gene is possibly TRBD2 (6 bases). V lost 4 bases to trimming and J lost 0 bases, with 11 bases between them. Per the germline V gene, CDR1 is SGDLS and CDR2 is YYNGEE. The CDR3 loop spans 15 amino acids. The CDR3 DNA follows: TGTGCCAGCAGCTGGGACTCCCGCTCCTACAATGAGCAGTTCTTC. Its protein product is CASSWDSRSYNEQFF.

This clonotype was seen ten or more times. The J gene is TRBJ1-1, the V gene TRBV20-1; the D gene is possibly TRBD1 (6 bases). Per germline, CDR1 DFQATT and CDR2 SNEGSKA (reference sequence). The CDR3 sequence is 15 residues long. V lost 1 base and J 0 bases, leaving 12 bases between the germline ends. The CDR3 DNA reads TGCAGTGCTAGAGGTTGGGGACAAATGAACACTGAAGCTTTCTTT. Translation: CSARGWGQMNTEAFF.

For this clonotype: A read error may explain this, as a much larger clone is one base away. The CDR3 spells CASLGVAGAFF. The CDR3 nucleotides read TGTGCCTCTCTCGGAGTGGCAGGGGCTTTCTTT. This chain connects TRBV28 to TRBJ1-1, with D tentatively TRBD1 (5 bases). This CDR3 has 11 amino acids. Trimming removed 11 bases from V and 11 bases from J, with 18 bases in between. Germline V gene lookup returns CDR1 MDHEN and CDR2 SYDVKM.

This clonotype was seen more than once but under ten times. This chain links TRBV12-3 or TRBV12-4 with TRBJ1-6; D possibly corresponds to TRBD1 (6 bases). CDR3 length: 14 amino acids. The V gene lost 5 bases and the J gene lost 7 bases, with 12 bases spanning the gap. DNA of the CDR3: TGTGCCAGCAGTACACGGACAGAAAATTCACCCCTCCACTTT. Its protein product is CASSTRTENSPLHF.

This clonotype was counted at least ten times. The CDR3 DNA sequence: TGTGCCAGCAGTCCCGGAGGAGGGGTGAACACTGAAGCTTTCTTT. It codes for CASSPGGGVNTEAFF. The gene calls are TRBV28 and TRBJ1-1, with D possibly being TRBD1 (5 bases). The germline V gene encodes CDR1 MDHEN and CDR2 SYDVKM. The CDR3 covers 15 residues. With 5 bases removed from V and 0 bases from J, the gap between germline ends came to 13 bases.

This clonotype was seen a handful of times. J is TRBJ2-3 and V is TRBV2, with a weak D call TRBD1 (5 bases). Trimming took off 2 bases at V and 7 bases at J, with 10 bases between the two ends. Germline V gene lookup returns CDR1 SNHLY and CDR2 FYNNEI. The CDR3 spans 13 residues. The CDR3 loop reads CASSEQGVNTQYF. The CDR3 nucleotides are TGTGCCAGCAGTGAACAGGGCGTAAATACGCAGTATTTT.

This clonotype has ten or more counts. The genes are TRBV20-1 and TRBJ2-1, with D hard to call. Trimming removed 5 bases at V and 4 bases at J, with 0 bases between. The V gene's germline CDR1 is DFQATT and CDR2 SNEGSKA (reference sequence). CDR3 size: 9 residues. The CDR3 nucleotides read TGCAGTGCTTACAATGAGCAGTTCTTC. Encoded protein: CSAYNEQFF.